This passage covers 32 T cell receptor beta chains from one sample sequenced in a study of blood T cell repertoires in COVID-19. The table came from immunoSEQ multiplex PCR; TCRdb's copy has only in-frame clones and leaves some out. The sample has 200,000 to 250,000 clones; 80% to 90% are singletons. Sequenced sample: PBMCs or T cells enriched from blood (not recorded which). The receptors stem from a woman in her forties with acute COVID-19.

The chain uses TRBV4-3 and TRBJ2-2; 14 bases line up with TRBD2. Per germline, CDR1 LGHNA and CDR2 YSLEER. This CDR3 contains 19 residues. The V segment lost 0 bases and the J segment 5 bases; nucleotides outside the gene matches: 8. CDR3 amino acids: CASSQDSVGTSGSTGELFF. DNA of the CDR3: TGCGCCAGCAGCCAAGATTCCGTTGGGACTAGCGGGAGTACCGGGGAGCTGTTTTTT.

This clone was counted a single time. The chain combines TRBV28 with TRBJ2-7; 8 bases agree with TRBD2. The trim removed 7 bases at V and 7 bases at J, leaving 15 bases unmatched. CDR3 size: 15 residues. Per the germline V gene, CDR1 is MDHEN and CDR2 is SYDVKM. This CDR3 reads CASIIGSGGQGEQYF. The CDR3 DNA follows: TGTGCCAGCATCATCGGGTCGGGAGGGCAGGGGGAGCAGTACTTC.

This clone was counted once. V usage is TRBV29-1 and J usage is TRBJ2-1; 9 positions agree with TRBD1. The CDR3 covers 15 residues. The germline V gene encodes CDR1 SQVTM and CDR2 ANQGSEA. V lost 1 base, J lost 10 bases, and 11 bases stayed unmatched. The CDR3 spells CSVEGNRGLSSEQFF. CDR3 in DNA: TGCAGCGTTGAAGGTAACAGGGGGCTTTCAAGCGAGCAGTTCTTC.

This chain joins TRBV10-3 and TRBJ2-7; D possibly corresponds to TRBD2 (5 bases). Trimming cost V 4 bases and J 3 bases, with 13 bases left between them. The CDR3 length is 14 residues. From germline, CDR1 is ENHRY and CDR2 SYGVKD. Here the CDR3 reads CAISVNERVYEQYF. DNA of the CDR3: TGTGCCATCAGTGTAAACGAGAGGGTCTACGAGCAGTACTTC.

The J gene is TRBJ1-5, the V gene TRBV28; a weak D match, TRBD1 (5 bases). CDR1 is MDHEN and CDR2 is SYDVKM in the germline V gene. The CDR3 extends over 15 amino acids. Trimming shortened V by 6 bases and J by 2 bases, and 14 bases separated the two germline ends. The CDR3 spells CASSTVGGGNQPQHF. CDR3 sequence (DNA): TGTGCCAGCAGCACCGTCGGGGGTGGCAATCAGCCCCAGCATTTT.

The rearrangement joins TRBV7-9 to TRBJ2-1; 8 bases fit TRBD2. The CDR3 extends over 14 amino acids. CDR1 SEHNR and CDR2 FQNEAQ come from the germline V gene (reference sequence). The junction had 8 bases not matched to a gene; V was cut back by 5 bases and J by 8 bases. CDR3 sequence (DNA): TGTGCCAGCAGCCCTGGCGCTAGCGGGTATGAGCAGTTCTTC. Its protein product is CASSPGASGYEQFF.

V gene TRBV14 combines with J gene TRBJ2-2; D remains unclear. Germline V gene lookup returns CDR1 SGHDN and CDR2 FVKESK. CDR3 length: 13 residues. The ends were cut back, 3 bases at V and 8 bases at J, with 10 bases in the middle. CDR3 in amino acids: CASSHLSAGELFF. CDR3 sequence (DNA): TGTGCCAGCAGCCACCTGTCAGCGGGGGAGCTGTTTTTT.

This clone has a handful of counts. CDR3 amino acids: CASRSDRGQEAFF. The CDR3 DNA follows: TGTGCCAGCAGATCTGACAGGGGGCAAGAAGCTTTCTTT. The chain couples TRBV2 to TRBJ1-1, with TRBD1 identical over 10 bases. V trimming: 6 bases; J trimming: 8 bases; junction bases outside the gene matches: 6. The CDR3 runs to 13 residues. The V gene's germline CDR1 is SNHLY and CDR2 FYNNEI.

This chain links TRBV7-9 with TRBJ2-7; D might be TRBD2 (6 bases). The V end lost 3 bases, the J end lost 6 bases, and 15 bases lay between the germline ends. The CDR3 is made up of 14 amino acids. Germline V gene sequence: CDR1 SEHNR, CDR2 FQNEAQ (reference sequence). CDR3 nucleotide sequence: TGTGCCAGCAGCTTGGAGACTAGTTCGGCCGAGCAGTACTTC. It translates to CASSLETSSAEQYF.

This CDR3 reads CAWSVSRWSELFF. Here the CDR3 DNA reads TGTGCCTGGAGTGTAAGCCGGTGGTCGGAGCTGTTTTTT. This chain joins TRBV30 and TRBJ2-2; unclear D gene. Trimming stripped 0 bases from V and 10 bases from J, with 12 bases between. Germline lookup yields CDR1 GTSNPN and CDR2 SVGIG (reference sequence). The CDR3 extends over 13 amino acids.

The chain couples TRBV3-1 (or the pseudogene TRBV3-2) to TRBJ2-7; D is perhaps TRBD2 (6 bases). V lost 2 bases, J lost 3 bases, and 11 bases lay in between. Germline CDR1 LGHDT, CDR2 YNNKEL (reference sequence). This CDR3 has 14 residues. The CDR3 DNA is TGTGCCAGCAGCCAATGGGACTTTTACTACGAGCAGTACTTC. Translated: CASSQWDFYYEQYF.

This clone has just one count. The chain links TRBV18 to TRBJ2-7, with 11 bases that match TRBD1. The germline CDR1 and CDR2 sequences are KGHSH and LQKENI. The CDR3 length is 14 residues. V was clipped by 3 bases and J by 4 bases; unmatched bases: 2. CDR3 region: CASSPGQGVYEQYF. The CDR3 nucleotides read TGTGCCAGCTCACCGGGACAGGGGGTATACGAGCAGTACTTC.

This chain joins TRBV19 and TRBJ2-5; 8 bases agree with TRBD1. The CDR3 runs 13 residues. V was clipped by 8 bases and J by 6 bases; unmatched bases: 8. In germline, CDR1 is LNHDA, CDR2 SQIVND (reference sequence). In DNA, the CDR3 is TGTGCCAGTTCCGGGACAGGTTCGAAGACCCAGTACTTC. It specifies CASSGTGSKTQYF.

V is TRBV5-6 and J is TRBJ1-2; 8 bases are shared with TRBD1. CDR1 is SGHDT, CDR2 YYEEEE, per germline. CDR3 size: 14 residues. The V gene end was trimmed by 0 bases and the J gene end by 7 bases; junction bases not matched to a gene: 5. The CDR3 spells CASSLGQGLGGYTF. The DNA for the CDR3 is TGTGCCAGCAGCTTGGGACAGGGGCTAGGTGGCTACACCTTC.

The CDR3 region has the DNA TGTGCCAGCAGGTATACAGGGGGGAATAATGAAAAACTGTTTTTT. Protein: CASRYTGGNNEKLFF. This chain joins TRBV28 and TRBJ1-4; TRBD1 matches 8 bases. J lost 4 bases, V lost 6 bases, and 7 bases had no gene match. From germline, CDR1 is MDHEN and CDR2 SYDVKM. CDR3 length: 15 amino acids.

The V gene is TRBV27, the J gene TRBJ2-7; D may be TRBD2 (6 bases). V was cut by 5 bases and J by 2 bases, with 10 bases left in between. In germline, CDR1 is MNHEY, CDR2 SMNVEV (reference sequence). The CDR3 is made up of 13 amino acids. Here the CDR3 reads CASSEGGPYEQYF. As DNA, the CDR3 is TGTGCCAGCAGTGAGGGAGGTCCCTACGAGCAGTACTTC.

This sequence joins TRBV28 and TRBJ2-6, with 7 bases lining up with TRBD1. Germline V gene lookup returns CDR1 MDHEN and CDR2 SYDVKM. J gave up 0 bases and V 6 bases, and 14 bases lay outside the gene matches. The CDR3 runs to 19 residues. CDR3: CASREFTGATFSGANVLTF. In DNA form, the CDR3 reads TGTGCCAGCAGAGAGTTCACAGGGGCTACTTTCTCTGGGGCCAACGTCCTGACTTTC.

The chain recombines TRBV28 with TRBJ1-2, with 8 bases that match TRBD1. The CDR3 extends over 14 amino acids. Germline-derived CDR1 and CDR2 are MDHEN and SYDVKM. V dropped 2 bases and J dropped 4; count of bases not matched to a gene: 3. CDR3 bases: TGTGCCAGCAGTTTAGCGGGGACAGGCTATGGCTACACCTTC. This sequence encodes CASSLAGTGYGYTF.

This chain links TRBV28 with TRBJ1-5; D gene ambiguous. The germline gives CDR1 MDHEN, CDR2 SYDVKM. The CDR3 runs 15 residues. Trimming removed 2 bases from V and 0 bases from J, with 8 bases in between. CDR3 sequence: CASSLPQYSNQPQHF. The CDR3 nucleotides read TGTGCCAGCAGTTTACCCCAGTATAGCAATCAGCCCCAGCATTTT. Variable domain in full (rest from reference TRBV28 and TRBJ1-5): DVKVTQSSRYLVKRTGEKVFLECVQDMDHENMFWYRQDPGLGLRLIYFSYDVKMKEKGDIPEGYSVSREKKERFSLILESASTNQTSMYLCASSLPQYSNQPQHFGDGTRLSIL.

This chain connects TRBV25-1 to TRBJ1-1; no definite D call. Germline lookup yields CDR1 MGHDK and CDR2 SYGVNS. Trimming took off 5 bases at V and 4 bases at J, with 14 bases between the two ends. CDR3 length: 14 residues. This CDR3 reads CASSYGHRGTEAFF. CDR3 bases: TGTGCCAGCAGTTACGGGCACCGGGGCACTGAAGCTTTCTTT.

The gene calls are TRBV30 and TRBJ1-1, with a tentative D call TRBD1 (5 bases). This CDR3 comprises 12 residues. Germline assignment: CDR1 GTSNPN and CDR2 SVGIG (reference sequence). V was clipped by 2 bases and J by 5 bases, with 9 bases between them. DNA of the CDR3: TGTGCCTGGAGTCCGGGGGGAACTGAAGCTTTCTTT. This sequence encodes CAWSPGGTEAFF.

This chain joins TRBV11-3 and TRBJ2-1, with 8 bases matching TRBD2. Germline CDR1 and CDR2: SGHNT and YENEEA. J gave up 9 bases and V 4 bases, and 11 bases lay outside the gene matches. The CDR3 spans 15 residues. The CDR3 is CASSSHREGEREQFF. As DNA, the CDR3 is TGTGCCAGCAGCTCACATCGGGAGGGGGAGCGTGAGCAGTTCTTC. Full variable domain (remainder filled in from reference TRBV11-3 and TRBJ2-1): EAGVVQSPRYKIIEKKQPVAFWCNPISGHNTLYWYLQNLGQGPELLIRYENEEAVDDSQLPKDRFSAERLKGVDSTLKIQPAELGDSAVYLCASSSHREGEREQFFGPGTRLTVL.

This CDR3 is CASSYSGGSGANVLTF. The CDR3 nucleotides are TGTGCCAGCAGTTACTCGGGGGGATCTGGGGCCAACGTCCTGACTTTC. V gene TRBV6-5 combines with J gene TRBJ2-6; possible D gene TRBD2, 6 bases. The CDR3 consists of 16 residues. Germline assignment: CDR1 MNHEY and CDR2 SVGAGI. Trimming left V 0 bases short and J 1 base short, with 7 bases between.

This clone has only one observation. As DNA, the CDR3 is TGTGCCAGCAGCCAAGTGGAGGTAGCGGGCACCTACAATGAGCAGTTCTTC. This translates into CASSQVEVAGTYNEQFF. The chain combines TRBV4-2 with TRBJ2-1; TRBD2 matches 7 bases. This CDR3 spans 17 amino acids. Per the germline V gene, CDR1 is LGHNA and CDR2 is YNFKEQ. Trimming cost V 1 base and J 2 bases; bases outside gene matches: 8.

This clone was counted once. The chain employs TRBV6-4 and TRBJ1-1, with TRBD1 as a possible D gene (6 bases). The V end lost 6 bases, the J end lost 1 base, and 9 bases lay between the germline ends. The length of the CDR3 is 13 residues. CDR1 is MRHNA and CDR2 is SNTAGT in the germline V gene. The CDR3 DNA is TGTGCCAGCAGAGAACAGGGGAACACTGAAGCTTTCTTT. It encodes CASREQGNTEAFF.

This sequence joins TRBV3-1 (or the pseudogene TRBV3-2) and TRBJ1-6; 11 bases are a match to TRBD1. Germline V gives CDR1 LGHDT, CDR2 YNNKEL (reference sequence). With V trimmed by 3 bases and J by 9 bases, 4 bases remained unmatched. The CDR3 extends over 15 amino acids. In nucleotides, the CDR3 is TGTGCCAGCAGCCATACCGGGACAGGGGGTTCACCCCTCCACTTT. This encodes CASSHTGTGGSPLHF.

The chain's CDR3 is CASLGQGALGAEAFF. The CDR3 bases are TGTGCCAGCTTGGGACAGGGGGCGCTGGGGGCTGAAGCTTTCTTT. The rearrangement uses TRBV27 and TRBJ1-1; 12 nucleotides align to TRBD1. CDR3 length: 15 residues. Looked up from germline, CDR1 is MNHEY and CDR2 is SMNVEV (reference sequence). Trimming cost V 8 bases and J 6 bases; bases outside gene matches: 10.

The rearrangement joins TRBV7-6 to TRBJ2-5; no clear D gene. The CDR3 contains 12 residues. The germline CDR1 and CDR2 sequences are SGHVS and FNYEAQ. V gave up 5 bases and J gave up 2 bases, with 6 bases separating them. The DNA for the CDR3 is TGTGCCAGCAGCCCCCTTCAAGAGACCCAGTACTTC. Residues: CASSPLQETQYF.

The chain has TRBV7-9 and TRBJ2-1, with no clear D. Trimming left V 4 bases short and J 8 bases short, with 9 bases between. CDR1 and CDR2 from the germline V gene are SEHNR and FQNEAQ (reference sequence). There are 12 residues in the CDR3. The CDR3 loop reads CASSSTTDEQFF. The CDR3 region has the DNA TGTGCCAGCAGCTCTACTACGGATGAGCAGTTCTTC.

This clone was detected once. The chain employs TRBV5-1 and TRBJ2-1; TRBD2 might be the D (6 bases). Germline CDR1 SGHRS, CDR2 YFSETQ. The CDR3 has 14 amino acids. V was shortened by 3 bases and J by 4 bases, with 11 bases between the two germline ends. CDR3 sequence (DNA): TGCGCCAGCAGCTCGGGACTCATTTACAATGAGCAGTTCTTC. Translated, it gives CASSSGLIYNEQFF.

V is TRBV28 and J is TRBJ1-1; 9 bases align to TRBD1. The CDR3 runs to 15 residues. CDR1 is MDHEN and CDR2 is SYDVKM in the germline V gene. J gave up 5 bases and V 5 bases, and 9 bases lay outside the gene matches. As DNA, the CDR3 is TGTGCCAGCAGTGATAACAGGGGGCGGGTTACTGAAGCTTTCTTT. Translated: CASSDNRGRVTEAFF.

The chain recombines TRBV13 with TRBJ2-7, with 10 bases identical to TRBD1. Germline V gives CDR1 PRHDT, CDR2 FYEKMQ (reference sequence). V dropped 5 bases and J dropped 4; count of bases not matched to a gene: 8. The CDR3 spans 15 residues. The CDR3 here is CASSTGTGALYEQYF. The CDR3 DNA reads TGTGCCAGCAGCACCGGGACAGGGGCCTTATACGAGCAGTACTTC.